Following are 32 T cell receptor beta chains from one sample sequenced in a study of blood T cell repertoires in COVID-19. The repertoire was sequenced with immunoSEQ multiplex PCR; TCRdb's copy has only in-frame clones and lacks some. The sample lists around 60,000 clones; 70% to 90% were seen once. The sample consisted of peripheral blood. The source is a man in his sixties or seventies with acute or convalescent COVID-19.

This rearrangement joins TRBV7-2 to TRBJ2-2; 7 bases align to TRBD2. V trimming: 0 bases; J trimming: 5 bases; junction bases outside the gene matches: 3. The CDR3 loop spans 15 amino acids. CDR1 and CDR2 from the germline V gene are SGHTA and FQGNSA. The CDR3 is CASSLALGGTGELFF. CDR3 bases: TGTGCCAGCAGCTTAGCATTGGGGGGGACCGGGGAGCTGTTTTTT.

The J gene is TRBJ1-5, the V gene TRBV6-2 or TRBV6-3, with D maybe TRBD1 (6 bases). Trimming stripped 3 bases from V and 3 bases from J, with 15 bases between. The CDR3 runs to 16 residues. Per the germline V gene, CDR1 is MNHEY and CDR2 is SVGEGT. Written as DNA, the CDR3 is TGTGCCAGCAGTTATATAGGACCAGGGGACAATCAGCCCCAGCATTTT. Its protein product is CASSYIGPGDNQPQHF.

The DNA for the CDR3 is TGTGCCAGCAGCTTAGTGGGCGCGGGCGTGGGCACTGAAGCTTTCTTT. Translating it yields CASSLVGAGVGTEAFF. The chain carries TRBV7-6 and TRBJ1-1; D unresolved. With 1 base removed from V and 4 bases from J, the gap between germline ends came to 16 bases. The germline V gene encodes CDR1 SGHVS and CDR2 FNYEAQ. This CDR3 comprises 16 residues.

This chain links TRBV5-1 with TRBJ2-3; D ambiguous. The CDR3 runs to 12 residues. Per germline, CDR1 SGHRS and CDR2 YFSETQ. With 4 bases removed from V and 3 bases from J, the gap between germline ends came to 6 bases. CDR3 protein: CASSETTDTQYF. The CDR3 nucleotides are TGCGCCAGCAGCGAGACTACAGATACGCAGTATTTT. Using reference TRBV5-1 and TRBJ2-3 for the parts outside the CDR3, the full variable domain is KAGVTQTPRYLIKTRGQQVTLSCSPISGHRSVSWYQQTPGQGLQFLFEYFSETQRNKGNFPGRFSGRQFSNSRSEMNVSTLELGDSALYLCASSETTDTQYFGPGTRLTVL.

The CDR3: CASSPLDRANTEAFF. CDR3 coding DNA: TGTGCCAGCAGCCCACTCGACAGGGCTAACACTGAAGCTTTCTTT. The chain uses TRBV6-2 or TRBV6-3 and TRBJ1-1, with 7 nucleotides matching TRBD1. With V trimmed by 6 bases and J by 2 bases, 9 bases remained unmatched. Germline V CDR1 and CDR2: MNHEY, SVGEGT. The CDR3 runs to 15 residues.

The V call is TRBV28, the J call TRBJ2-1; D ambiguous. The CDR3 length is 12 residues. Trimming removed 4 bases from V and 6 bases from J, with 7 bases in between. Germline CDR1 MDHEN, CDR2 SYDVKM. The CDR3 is CASSSGSNEQFF. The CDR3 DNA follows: TGTGCCAGCAGTTCGGGTAGCAATGAGCAGTTCTTC.

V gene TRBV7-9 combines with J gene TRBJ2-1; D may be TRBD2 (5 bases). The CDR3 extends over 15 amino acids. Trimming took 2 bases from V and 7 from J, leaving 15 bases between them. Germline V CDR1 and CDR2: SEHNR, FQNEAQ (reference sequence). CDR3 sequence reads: CASSLMGSSVNEQFF. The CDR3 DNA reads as TGTGCCAGCAGCTTAATGGGGAGTTCTGTAAATGAGCAGTTCTTC.

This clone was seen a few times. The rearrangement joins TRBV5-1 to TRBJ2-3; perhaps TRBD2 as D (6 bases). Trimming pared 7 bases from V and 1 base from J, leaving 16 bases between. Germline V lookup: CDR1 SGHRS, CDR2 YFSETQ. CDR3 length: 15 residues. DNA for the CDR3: TGCGCCAGCTCCGGCGGGCGGGGAGGCACAGATACGCAGTATTTT. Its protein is CASSGGRGGTDTQYF.

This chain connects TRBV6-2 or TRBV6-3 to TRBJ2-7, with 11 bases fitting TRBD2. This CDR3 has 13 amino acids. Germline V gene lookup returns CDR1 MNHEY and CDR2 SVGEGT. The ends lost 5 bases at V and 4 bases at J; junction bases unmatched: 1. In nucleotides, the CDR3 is TGTGCCAGCAGTCTAGCGGGGGGATACGAGCAGTACTTC. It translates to CASSLAGGYEQYF.

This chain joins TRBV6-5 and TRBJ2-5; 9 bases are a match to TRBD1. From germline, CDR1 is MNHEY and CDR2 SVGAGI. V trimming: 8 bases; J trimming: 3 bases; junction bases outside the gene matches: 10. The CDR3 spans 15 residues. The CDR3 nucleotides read TGTGCCAGCCCAGGCGGGACAGGGAAAAAAGAGACCCAGTACTTC. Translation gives CASPGGTGKKETQYF.

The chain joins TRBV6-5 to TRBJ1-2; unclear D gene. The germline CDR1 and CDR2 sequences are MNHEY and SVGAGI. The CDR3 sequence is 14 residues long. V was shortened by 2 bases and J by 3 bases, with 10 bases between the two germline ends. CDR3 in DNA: TGTGCCAGCAGTTACGCCGCCTCGGACTATGGCTACACCTTC. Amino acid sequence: CASSYAASDYGYTF.

The chain's CDR3 is CASSLASTRGQNNSPLHF. CDR3 bases: TGTGCCAGCAGCTTAGCGTCAACTAGGGGACAGAATAATTCACCCCTCCACTTT. The V gene is TRBV7-6, the J gene TRBJ1-6; 7 nucleotides align to TRBD1. The CDR3 is made up of 18 amino acids. V lost 0 bases to trimming and J lost 5 bases; unmatched junction nucleotides: 10. Germline CDR1 SGHVS, CDR2 FNYEAQ.

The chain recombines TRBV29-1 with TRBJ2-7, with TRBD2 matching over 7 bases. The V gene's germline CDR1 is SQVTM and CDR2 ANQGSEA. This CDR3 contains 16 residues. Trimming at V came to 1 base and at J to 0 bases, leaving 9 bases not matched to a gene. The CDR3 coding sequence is TGCAGCGTTGAAGGGGGAGGAGGCGGGGGCTCCTACGAGCAGTACTTC. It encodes CSVEGGGGGGSYEQYF.

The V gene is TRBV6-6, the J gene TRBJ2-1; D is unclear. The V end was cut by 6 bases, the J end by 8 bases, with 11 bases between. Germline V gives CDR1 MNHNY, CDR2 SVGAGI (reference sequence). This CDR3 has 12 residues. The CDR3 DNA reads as TGTGCCAGCAGCCGCGCCGGGTATGAGCAGTTCTTC. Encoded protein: CASSRAGYEQFF.

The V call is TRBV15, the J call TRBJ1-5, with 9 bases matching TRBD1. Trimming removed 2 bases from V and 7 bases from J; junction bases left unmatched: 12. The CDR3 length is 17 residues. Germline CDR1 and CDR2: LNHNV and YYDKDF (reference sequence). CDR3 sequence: CATSRLGFGTGWQPQHF. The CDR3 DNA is TGTGCCACCAGCAGATTGGGATTCGGGACAGGGTGGCAGCCCCAGCATTTT.

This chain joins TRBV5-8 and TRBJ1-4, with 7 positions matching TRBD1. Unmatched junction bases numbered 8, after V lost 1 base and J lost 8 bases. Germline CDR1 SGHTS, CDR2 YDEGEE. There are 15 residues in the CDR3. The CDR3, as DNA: TGTGCCAGCAGCTTGACAGGGGCGCGGGGAGAAAAACTGTTTTTT. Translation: CASSLTGARGEKLFF. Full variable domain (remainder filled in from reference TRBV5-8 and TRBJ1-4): EAGVTQSPTHLIKTRGQQATLRCSPISGHTSVYWYQQALGLGLQFLLWYDEGEERNRGNFPPRFSGRQFPNYSSELNVNALELEDSALYLCASSLTGARGEKLFFGSGTQLSVL.

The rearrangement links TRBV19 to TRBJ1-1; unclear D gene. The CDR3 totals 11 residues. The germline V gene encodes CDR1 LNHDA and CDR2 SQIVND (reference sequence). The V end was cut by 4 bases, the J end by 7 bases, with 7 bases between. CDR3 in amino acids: CASSTSIEAFF. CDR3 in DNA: TGTGCCAGTAGTACAAGCATTGAAGCTTTCTTT.

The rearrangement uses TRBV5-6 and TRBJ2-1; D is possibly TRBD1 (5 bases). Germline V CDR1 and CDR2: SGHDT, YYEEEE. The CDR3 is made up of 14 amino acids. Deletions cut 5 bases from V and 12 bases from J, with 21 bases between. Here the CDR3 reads CASRTTASTMVQFF. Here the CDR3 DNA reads TGTGCCAGCAGGACGACAGCGTCTACAATGGTGCAGTTCTTC.

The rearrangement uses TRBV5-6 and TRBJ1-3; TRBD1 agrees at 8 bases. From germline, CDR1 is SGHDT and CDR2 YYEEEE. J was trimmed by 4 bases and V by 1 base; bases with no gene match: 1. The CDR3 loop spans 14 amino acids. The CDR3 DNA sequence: TGTGCCAGCAGCTTGAGGACAGGGGGAAACACCATATATTTT. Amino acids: CASSLRTGGNTIYF.

This chain's CDR3 is CASSQRQGPGTEAFF. CDR3 nucleotide sequence: TGTGCCAGCAGCCAAAGACAGGGGCCGGGCACTGAAGCTTTCTTT. This chain uses TRBV3-1 (or the pseudogene TRBV3-2) with TRBJ1-1; 8 nucleotides match TRBD1. Germline CDR1 reads LGHDT; CDR2 reads YNNKEL (reference sequence). The CDR3 sequence is 15 residues long. Losses at the gene ends were 2 bases for V and 4 bases for J; bases not matched to a gene: 6.

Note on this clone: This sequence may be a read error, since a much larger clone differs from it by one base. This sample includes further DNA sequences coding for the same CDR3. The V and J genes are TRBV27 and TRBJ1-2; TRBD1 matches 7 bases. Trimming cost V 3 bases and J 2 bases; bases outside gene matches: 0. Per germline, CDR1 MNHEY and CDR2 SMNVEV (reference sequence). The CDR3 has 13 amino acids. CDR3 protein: CASSLTGNYGYTF. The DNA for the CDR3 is TGTGCCAGCAGTTTGACAGGGAACTATGGCTACACCTTC.

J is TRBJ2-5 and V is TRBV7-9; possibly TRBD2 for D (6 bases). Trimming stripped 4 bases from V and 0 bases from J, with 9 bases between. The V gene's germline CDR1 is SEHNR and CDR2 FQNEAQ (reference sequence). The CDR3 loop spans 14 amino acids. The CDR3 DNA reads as TGTGCCAGCAGCTATCGCGGGAACCAAGAGACCCAGTACTTC. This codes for CASSYRGNQETQYF.

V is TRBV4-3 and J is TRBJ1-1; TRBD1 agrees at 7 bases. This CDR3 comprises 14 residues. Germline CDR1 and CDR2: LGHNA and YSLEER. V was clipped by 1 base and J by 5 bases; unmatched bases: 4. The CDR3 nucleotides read TGCGCCAGCAGCCAAGGCAGGGGGAGTACTGAAGCTTTCTTT. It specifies CASSQGRGSTEAFF.

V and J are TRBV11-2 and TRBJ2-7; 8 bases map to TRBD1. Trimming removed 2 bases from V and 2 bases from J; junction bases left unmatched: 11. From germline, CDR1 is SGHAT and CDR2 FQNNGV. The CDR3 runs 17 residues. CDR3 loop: CASSLTSTGGSAYEQYF. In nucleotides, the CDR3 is TGTGCCAGCAGCTTAACCTCTACAGGGGGATCGGCCTACGAGCAGTACTTC. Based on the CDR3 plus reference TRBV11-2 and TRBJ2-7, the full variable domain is EAGVAQSPRYKIIEKRQSVAFWCNPISGHATLYWYQQILGQGPKLLIQFQNNGVVDDSQLPKDRFSAERLKGVDSTLKIQPAKLEDSAVYLCASSLTSTGGSAYEQYFGPGTRLTVT.

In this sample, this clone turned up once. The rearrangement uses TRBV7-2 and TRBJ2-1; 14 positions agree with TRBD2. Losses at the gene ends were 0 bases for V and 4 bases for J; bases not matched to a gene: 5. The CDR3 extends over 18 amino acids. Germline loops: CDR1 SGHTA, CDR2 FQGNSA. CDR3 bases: TGTGCCAGCAGCTTAGCCCGACTAGCGGGGGGGATATACAATGAGCAGTTCTTC. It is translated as CASSLARLAGGIYNEQFF.

CDR3 nucleotide sequence: TGTGCCAGTAGCGCCCGTACTAGAGACAGGGGTAATAAGAATGAGCAGTTCTTC. Protein sequence: CASSARTRDRGNKNEQFF. V gene TRBV19 combines with J gene TRBJ2-1; 8 positions agree with TRBD1. The CDR3 runs 18 residues. V lost 6 bases to trimming and J lost 7 bases; unmatched junction nucleotides: 20. Germline values: CDR1 LNHDA, CDR2 SQIVND (reference sequence).

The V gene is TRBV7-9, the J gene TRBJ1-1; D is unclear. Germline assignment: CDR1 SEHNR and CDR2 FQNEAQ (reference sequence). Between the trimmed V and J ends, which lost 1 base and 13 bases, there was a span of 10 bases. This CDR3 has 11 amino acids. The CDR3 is CASSLGPGDFF. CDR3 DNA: TGTGCCAGCAGCTTAGGCCCCGGGGATTTCTTT.

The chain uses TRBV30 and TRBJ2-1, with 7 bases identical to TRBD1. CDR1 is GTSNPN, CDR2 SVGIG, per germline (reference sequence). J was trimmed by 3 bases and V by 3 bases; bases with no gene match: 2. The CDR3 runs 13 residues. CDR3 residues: CAWRRDSYNEQFF. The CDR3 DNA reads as TGTGCCTGGAGACGGGACAGCTACAATGAGCAGTTCTTC.

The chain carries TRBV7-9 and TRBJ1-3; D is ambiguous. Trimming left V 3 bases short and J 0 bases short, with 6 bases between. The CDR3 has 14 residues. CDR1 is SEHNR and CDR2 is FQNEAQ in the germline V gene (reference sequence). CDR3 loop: CASSFSVSGNTIYF. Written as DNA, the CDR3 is TGTGCCAGCAGCTTCTCAGTCTCTGGAAACACCATATATTTT.

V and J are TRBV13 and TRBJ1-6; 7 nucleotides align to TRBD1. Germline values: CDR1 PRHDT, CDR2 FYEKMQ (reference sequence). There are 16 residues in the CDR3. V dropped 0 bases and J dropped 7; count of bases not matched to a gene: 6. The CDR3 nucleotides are TGTGCCAGCAGCTTAGGCGGGGTACAGGGGAATTCACCCCTCCACTTT. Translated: CASSLGGVQGNSPLHF.

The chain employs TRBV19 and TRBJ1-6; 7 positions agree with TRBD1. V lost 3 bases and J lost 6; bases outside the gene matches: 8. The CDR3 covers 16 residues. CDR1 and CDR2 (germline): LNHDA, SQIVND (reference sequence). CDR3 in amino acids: CASSMGPGTANSPLHF. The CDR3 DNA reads TGTGCCAGTAGTATGGGGCCCGGGACAGCTAATTCACCCCTCCACTTT.

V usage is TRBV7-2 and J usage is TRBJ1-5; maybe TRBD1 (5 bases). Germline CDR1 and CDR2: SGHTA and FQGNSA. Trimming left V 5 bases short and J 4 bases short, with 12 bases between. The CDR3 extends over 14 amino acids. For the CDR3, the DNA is TGTGCCAGCAGCCTTGACAGAGAAAATCAGCCCCAGCATTTT. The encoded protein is CASSLDRENQPQHF.